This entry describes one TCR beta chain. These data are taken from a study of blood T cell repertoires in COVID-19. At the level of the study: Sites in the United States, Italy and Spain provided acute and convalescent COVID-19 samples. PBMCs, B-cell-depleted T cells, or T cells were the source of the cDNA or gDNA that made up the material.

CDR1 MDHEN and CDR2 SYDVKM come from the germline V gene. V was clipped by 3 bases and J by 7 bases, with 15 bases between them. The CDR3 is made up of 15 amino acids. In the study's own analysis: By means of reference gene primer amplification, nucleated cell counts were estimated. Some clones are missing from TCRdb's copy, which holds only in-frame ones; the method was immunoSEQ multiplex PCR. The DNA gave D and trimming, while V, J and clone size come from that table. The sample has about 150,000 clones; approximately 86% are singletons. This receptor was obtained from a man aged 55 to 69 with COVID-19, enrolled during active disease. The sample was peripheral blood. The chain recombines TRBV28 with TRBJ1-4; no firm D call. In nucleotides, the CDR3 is TGTGCCAGCAGTTTCGGAGGGCCGAGGCGTGAAAAACTGTTTTTT. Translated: CASSFGGPRREKLFF. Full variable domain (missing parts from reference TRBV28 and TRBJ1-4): DVKVTQSSRYLVKRTGEKVFLECVQDMDHENMFWYRQDPGLGLRLIYFSYDVKMKEKGDIPEGYSVSREKKERFSLILESASTNQTSMYLCASSFGGPRREKLFFGSGTQLSVL.